This T cell receptor beta chain derives from a study of T cell responses to AZD1222 COVID-19 vaccine. Trimming stripped 2 bases from V and 2 bases from J, with 12 bases between. CDR3 length equals 16 residues. Germline CDR1 and CDR2: SGHTA and FQGTGA. Regarding the study as a whole: Among those given AZD1222, only five or six were seropositive at baseline. The donor cohort was predominantly white British with a female majority, and clonal diversity may have been underestimated.

Data came from immunoSEQ multiplex PCR; TCRdb stores just in-frame clones and leaves some out. The data hold roughly 120,000 clones, with 89% observed a single time. With respect to this clone: Its matching antigen is unknown.

The sample in question was peripheral blood, obtained on day 0 of AZD1222 vaccination. This receptor was taken from an adult in good health. V gene TRBV7-3 combines with J gene TRBJ2-2, with D perhaps matching TRBD1 (6 bases). CDR3 coding DNA: TGTGCCAGCAGCTTATTCGGCAGGGGTAACACCGGGGAGCTGTTTTTT. Its protein product is CASSLFGRGNTGELFF.